This entry describes one TCR beta chain. Its cognate antigen is unknown. The immunoSEQ assay was version 4, run in survey mode. Only in-frame clones appear in the TCRdb table, and some are missing; sequencing was by immunoSEQ multiplex PCR. The sample shows roughly 48,000 clones, roughly 90% of them seen only once. The data stem from a study of persistence of HIV-infected CD4 T cells. This nonspecific control used anti-CD3/anti-CD28 bead stimulation of CD4+ T cells. Sorting of responding CD4+ T cells relied on upregulated CD40 ligand together with CD69. The CDR3 contains 15 residues. CDR1 is SGDLS and CDR2 is YYNGEE in the germline V gene. The junction had 4 bases not matched to a gene; V was cut back by 0 bases and J by 3 bases.

The sequenced sample was CD4+ T cells sorted from PBMCs after roughly 18-hour stimulation, obtained from a patient who received antiretroviral therapy. The source is an adult woman with HIV who was CMV-seropositive. This chain connects TRBV9 to TRBJ2-7; 9 nucleotides agree with TRBD1. CDR3 amino acids: CASSVAWTGDYEQYF. Here the CDR3 DNA reads TGTGCCAGCAGCGTAGCGTGGACAGGGGACTACGAGCAGTACTTC.